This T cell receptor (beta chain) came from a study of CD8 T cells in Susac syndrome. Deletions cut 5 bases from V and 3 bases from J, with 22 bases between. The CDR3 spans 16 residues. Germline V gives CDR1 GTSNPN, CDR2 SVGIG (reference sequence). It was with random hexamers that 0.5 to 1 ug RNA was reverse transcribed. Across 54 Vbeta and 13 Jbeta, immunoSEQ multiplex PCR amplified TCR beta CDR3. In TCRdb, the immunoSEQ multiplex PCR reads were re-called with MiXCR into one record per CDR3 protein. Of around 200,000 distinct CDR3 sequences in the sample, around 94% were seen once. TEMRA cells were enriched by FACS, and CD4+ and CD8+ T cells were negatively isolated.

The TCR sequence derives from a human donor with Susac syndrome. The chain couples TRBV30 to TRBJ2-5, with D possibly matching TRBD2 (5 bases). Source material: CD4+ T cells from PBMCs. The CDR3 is CAWHYKEVLVKETQYF. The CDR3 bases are TGTGCCTGGCACTATAAGGAGGTGCTCGTGAAAGAGACCCAGTACTTC. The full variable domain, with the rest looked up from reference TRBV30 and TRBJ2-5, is SQTIHQWPATLVQPVGSPLSLECTVEGTSNPNLYWYRQAAGRGLQLLFYSVGIGQISSEVPQNLSASRPQDRQFILSSKKLLLSDSGFYLCAWHYKEVLVKETQYFGPGTRLLVL.